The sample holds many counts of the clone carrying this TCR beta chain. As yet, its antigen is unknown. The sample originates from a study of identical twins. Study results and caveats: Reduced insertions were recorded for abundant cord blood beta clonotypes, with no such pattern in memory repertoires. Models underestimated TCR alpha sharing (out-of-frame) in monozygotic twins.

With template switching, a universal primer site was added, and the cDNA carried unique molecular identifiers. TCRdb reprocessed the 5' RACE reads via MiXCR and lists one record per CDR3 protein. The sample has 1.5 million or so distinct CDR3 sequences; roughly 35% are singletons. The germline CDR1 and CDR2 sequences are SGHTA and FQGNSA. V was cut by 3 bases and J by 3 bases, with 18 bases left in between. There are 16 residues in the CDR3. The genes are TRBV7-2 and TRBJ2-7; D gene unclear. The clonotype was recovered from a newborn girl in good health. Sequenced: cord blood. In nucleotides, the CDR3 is TGTGCCAGCAGCTTCACTATCCTCTTTAGCCGCTACGAGCAGTACTTC. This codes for CASSFTILFSRYEQYF.